These T cell receptor beta chains were read from a single sample in a study of chronic HIV infection and antiretroviral therapy. MiXCR, run by TCRdb on the 5' RACE reads, gives a single entry per CDR3 protein. The repertoire holds 39,000 or so distinct CDR3 sequences, 7% to 10% seen once, with over 2.5% in the top ten. The sequencing input was peripheral blood. These receptors were collected from an adult who had HIV and had not received antiretroviral therapy, or was an uninfected healthy control (not recorded which). CDR3s include the opening cysteine and the closing phenylalanine or tryptophan. The D gene is left open where the match is weak. The size of a clone is reported for some rows only, either as once, few or many, or as a class for expanded clones.

CDR3nt,CDR3aa,d_gene,abundance,v_gene,j_gene
TGTGCGGCTAGCGGGATGGTCCACGAGCAGTACTTC,CAASGMVHEQYF,.,many,TRBV21-1,TRBJ2-7
TGCGCCAGCAGTTCAACGGATGGGAGGCCTACAGATACGCAGTATTTT,CASSSTDGRPTDTQYF,.,many,TRBV4-1,TRBJ2-3
TGCAGCGTGCGGAGCAGGCGCTCTGGAAACACCATATATTTT,CSVRSRRSGNTIYF,.,few,TRBV29-1,TRBJ1-3
TGCAGCGTTGAAGGGACTAGCGAGAATGAGCAGTTCTTC,CSVEGTSENEQFF,TRBD2,few,TRBV29-1,TRBJ2-1
TGCGCCAGCAGTGAGTCTCACAGCACCAATCAGCCCCAGCATTTT,CASSESHSTNQPQHF,.,many,TRBV10-2,TRBJ1-5
TGTGCCAGCAGCTTCCGGGAAGTTTACTACGAGCAGTACTTC,CASSFREVYYEQYF,.,many,TRBV3-1,TRBJ2-7
TGCAGCGTTGAGGGAGTCCCTCGCGGCTACACCTTC,CSVEGVPRGYTF,.,.,TRBV29-1,TRBJ1-2
TGTGCCAGCAGTTCGGGACAGGGAGGAGGATATAGTGGCTACACCTTC,CASSSGQGGGYSGYTF,TRBD1,many,TRBV28,TRBJ1-2
TGTGCCAGCAGTTTAGGGACATCCTACGAGCAGTACTTC,CASSLGTSYEQYF,.,medium-sized,TRBV28,TRBJ2-7
TGCGCCAGCAGCTTGCCCCGGGACAGGGTTCGACAAAGCTCCTACGAGCAGTACTTC,CASSLPRDRVRQSSYEQYF,TRBD1,few,TRBV5-1,TRBJ2-7
TGTGCCAGCAGCAGTTCGGGGGTCGGCACTGAAGCTTTCTTT,CASSSSGVGTEAFF,.,.,TRBV9,TRBJ1-1
TGCAGTGCTAGGAGGTACCAAGAGACCCAGTACTTC,CSARRYQETQYF,.,many,TRBV20-1,TRBJ2-5
TGTGCCAGCAGTTTAGCAGGCCCCACCTACGAGCAGTACTTC,CASSLAGPTYEQYF,.,.,TRBV6-5,TRBJ2-7
TGTGCCAGCAGGCCGAGGTTCAAAGCTGAAGCTTTCTTT,CASRPRFKAEAFF,.,few,TRBV11-1,TRBJ1-1
TGTGCCAGCACCGGACAGGGCAATGACAATCAGCCCCAGCATTTT,CASTGQGNDNQPQHF,TRBD1,few,TRBV28,TRBJ1-5
TGTGCCAGCAGCTCATCTTTACCCCAGGGGTGGTACGAGCAGTACTTC,CASSSSLPQGWYEQYF,.,.,TRBV28,TRBJ2-7
TGTGCCATCAGTGATTGGGACAGGGGACTCGAGCAGTACTTC,CAISDWDRGLEQYF,TRBD1,many,TRBV10-3,TRBJ2-7
TGTGCCAGCGGGGGACAGGGGATTAACAATGAGCAGTTCTTC,CASGGQGINNEQFF,TRBD1,.,TRBV2,TRBJ2-1
TGTGCCAGCAGCCAGGGACTAGCGGACTCCTACGAGCAGTACTTC,CASSQGLADSYEQYF,TRBD2,many,TRBV4-2,TRBJ2-7
TGCAGCGTTGAGCTAGCGGGCTACAATGAGCAGTTCTTC,CSVELAGYNEQFF,TRBD2,few,TRBV29-1,TRBJ2-1
TGTGCCACCAGTTCGGCGGGAGGGACAAGGGATACGCAGTATTTT,CATSSAGGTRDTQYF,TRBD2,few,TRBV24-1,TRBJ2-3
TGTGCCATCAGTCAGACAGGGGGCACTGAAGCTTTCTTT,CAISQTGGTEAFF,TRBD1,.,TRBV10-3,TRBJ1-1
TGTGCCAGTAGTAGGGGACAGGGGGGCAACGAGCAGTACTTC,CASSRGQGGNEQYF,TRBD1,many,TRBV19,TRBJ2-7
TGCAGTGCTAGTAGGCAGGGGACCGCCAATCAGCCCCAGCATTTT,CSASRQGTANQPQHF,.,.,TRBV20-1,TRBJ1-5
TGTGCCAGCAGCCTACAATGGACAGATGAAGCTTTCTTT,CASSLQWTDEAFF,.,.,TRBV11-1,TRBJ1-1
TGTGCCAGCAGCGATAGTGTGAGCGATGAGCAGTTCTTC,CASSDSVSDEQFF,.,medium-sized,TRBV13,TRBJ2-1
TGCAGCGTTGGAAGGGGGCAGGAGACCCAGTACTTC,CSVGRGQETQYF,TRBD1,.,TRBV29-1,TRBJ2-5
TGCGCCAGCAGCCAATTCAGTAGACTCACCTACGAGCAGTACTTC,CASSQFSRLTYEQYF,.,many,TRBV4-3,TRBJ2-7
TGCAGCGTTCCAGGCGGCGACACTGAAGCTTTCTTT,CSVPGGDTEAFF,.,few,TRBV29-1,TRBJ1-1
TGTGCCAGCAGCCAAGATGTTGGAAACAATGAGCAGTTCTTC,CASSQDVGNNEQFF,.,many,TRBV4-2,TRBJ2-1
TGTGCCAGCAGTTACTCGACCAGCTCTGGAAACACCATATATTTT,CASSYSTSSGNTIYF,.,many,TRBV6-5,TRBJ1-3
TGCAGCGTATTGGACAGGGGGCAGAACACTGAAGTTTTCTTT,CSVLDRGQNTEVFF,TRBD1,.,TRBV29-1,TRBJ1-1
TGTGCCTGGAACCCGGGATTTAATGAAAAACTGTTTTTT,CAWNPGFNEKLFF,.,.,TRBV30,TRBJ1-4
TGTGCCAGCAGTTCTAGCAATGAGCAGTTCTTC,CASSSSNEQFF,.,.,TRBV6-5,TRBJ2-1
TGCAGCGTTGAAGAGGGTTGGGGCAATGAGCAGTTCTTC,CSVEEGWGNEQFF,.,few,TRBV29-1,TRBJ2-1
TGTGCCAGCAGCTCTCTCAACCAGCCCCAGCATTTT,CASSSLNQPQHF,.,.,TRBV5-6,TRBJ1-5
TGTGCCAGCAGCCTCTACACAGGGATCGGGGAGCTGTTTTTT,CASSLYTGIGELFF,.,few,TRBV14,TRBJ2-2
TGTGCCAGCAGCCAAGAGGACTCCTATGGCTACACCTTC,CASSQEDSYGYTF,.,.,TRBV4-2,TRBJ1-2
TGCAGTGCTCGACTAGCGGGAATCGGCGAGCAGTACTTC,CSARLAGIGEQYF,TRBD2,few,TRBV20-1,TRBJ2-7
TGTGCCAGCCAGGACAGGCAAGAGACCCAGTACTTC,CASQDRQETQYF,TRBD1,many,TRBV2,TRBJ2-5
TGTGCCAGCAGCTATGGGGGCTCCTACAATGAGCAGTTCTTC,CASSYGGSYNEQFF,.,many,TRBV5-6,TRBJ2-1
TGTGCCAGCAGTTTGGCAGGGACTACCTCCTACAATGAGCAGTTCTTC,CASSLAGTTSYNEQFF,TRBD2,many,TRBV27,TRBJ2-1
TGTGCCAGCAGTTATTTCACTAGCGGGAGCTCCTACGAGCAGTACTTC,CASSYFTSGSSYEQYF,TRBD2,.,TRBV28,TRBJ2-7
TGCAGCGTGCAAGGACTAGGTACCGATACGCAGTATTTT,CSVQGLGTDTQYF,TRBD2,many,TRBV29-1,TRBJ2-3
TGTGCCAGCGGGACTAGCACAGATACGCAGTATTTT,CASGTSTDTQYF,.,.,TRBV4-2,TRBJ2-3
TGTGCCAGCAGCTCCCAAGGGAGCAATCAGCCCCAGCATTTT,CASSSQGSNQPQHF,.,.,TRBV7-8,TRBJ1-5
TGCAGTGCTAGAGGAGAGCGGGAGTACAATGAGCAGTTCTTC,CSARGEREYNEQFF,TRBD2,many,TRBV20-1,TRBJ2-1
TGTGCCAGCAGCCTAGACTACAATGAGCAGTTCTTC,CASSLDYNEQFF,.,many,TRBV2,TRBJ2-1
TGTGCCAGCAGCGGGGGCATGGCCGGGACCGGGGAGCTGTTTTTT,CASSGGMAGTGELFF,.,many,TRBV28,TRBJ2-2